This T cell receptor (beta chain) came from a study of Graves' ophthalmopathy and Graves' hyperthyroidism. RNA transcripts were the source from which TCR beta CDR3 regions were amplified. The library came from an HTBI-primed first-round RT-PCR and a second-round multiplex PCR. Using its own MiXCR run on the multiplex PCR reads, TCRdb lists one record per CDR3 protein. The table shows about 370,000 distinct CDR3 sequences, with approximately 20% occurring only once. At least ten counts were recorded for this clonotype. Germline assignment: CDR1 SGHAT and CDR2 FQNNGV. The CDR3 covers 16 residues. Unmatched junction bases numbered 13, after V lost 5 bases and J lost 5 bases.

The TCR was taken from a woman between 18 and 30 years old with Graves' ophthalmopathy. V is TRBV11-2 and J is TRBJ2-7, with 9 bases aligning to TRBD1. What was sequenced was peripheral blood. CDR3 in DNA: TGTGCCAGCAGCCAAATAATTACCGGGACAGGGCACGAGCAGTACTTC. Protein product: CASSQIITGTGHEQYF.